The 17 T cell receptor beta chains below come from one sample, sequenced in a study of cytomegalovirus exposure and HLA in healthy donors. The PCR had 60 Vbeta and 13 Jbeta primers. The assay was immunoSEQ multiplex PCR, and TCRdb's table has in-frame clones only and misses some. The table has roughly 140,000 clones, about four fifths seen once. Sequences were obtained from PBMCs. The receptors were gathered from a woman in her thirties or forties in good health and CMV-seropositive.

The chain joins TRBV28 to TRBJ2-7; tentative D call: TRBD2 (5 bases). Germline V gene lookup returns CDR1 MDHEN and CDR2 SYDVKM. Between the trimmed V and J ends, which lost 2 bases and 2 bases, there was a span of 19 bases. CDR3 length: 17 amino acids. In DNA, the CDR3 is TGTGCCAGCAGTTTACCCCCCGGTCGAGGGAGAACCTACGAGCAGTACTTC. This translates into CASSLPPGRGRTYEQYF.

This chain uses TRBV7-9 with TRBJ2-1; 12 bases align to TRBD2. V gave up 4 bases and J gave up 1 base; unmatched junction bases: 5. The length of the CDR3 is 17 residues. CDR1 SEHNR and CDR2 FQNEAQ come from the germline V gene (reference sequence). CDR3 in DNA: TGTGCCAGCAGCTCGACTAGCGGGAGCATGTCCTACAATGAGCAGTTCTTC. Protein: CASSSTSGSMSYNEQFF.

The chain recombines TRBV13 with TRBJ2-5; 8 bases line up with TRBD1. Looked up from germline, CDR1 is PRHDT and CDR2 is FYEKMQ (reference sequence). V lost 6 bases to trimming and J lost 5 bases; unmatched junction nucleotides: 8. The CDR3 has 14 residues. The DNA of the CDR3 is TGTGCCAGCAGGCCACAGGGGGAGTGGGAGACCCAGTACTTC. This encodes CASRPQGEWETQYF.

This clone was counted a few times. The gene calls are TRBV6-5 and TRBJ2-3; D is unclear. The CDR3 consists of 14 residues. With 0 bases removed from V and 6 bases from J, the gap between germline ends came to 10 bases. Looked up from germline, CDR1 is MNHEY and CDR2 is SVGAGI. CDR3 bases: TGTGCCAGCAGTTACTCCGAGGTGGCGGATACGCAGTATTTT. Translation: CASSYSEVADTQYF.

This clone was picked up a small number of times. This chain uses TRBV13 with TRBJ2-1; 12 nucleotides align to TRBD2. CDR3 length: 14 residues. The junction had 5 bases not matched to a gene; V was cut back by 5 bases and J by 9 bases. Germline values: CDR1 PRHDT, CDR2 FYEKMQ (reference sequence). For the CDR3, the DNA is TGTGCCAGCAGCATCGGACTAGCGGGGACTGAGCAGTTCTTC. It specifies CASSIGLAGTEQFF. The full variable domain, rest sourced from reference TRBV13 and TRBJ2-1, is AAGVIQSPRHLIKEKRETATLKCYPIPRHDTVYWYQQGPGQDPQFLISFYEKMQSDKGSIPDRFSAQQFSDYHSELNMSSLELGDSALYFCASSIGLAGTEQFFGPGTRLTVL.

The genes are TRBV19 and TRBJ2-7; maybe TRBD1 (6 bases). Looked up from germline, CDR1 is LNHDA and CDR2 is SQIVND (reference sequence). CDR3 size: 13 residues. Trimming pared 5 bases from V and 5 bases from J, leaving 13 bases between. The CDR3 is CASSGQGRNEQYF. The CDR3 coding sequence is TGTGCCAGTAGTGGCCAGGGGCGCAACGAGCAGTACTTC.

V gene TRBV11-2 combines with J gene TRBJ2-4; the D gene is possibly TRBD2 (6 bases). The V gene lost 0 bases and the J gene lost 0 bases, with 21 bases spanning the gap. Per germline, CDR1 SGHAT and CDR2 FQNNGV. CDR3 length equals 20 residues. Written as DNA, the CDR3 is TGTGCCAGCAGCTTAGAGGGTAGCGGCCAAAAGAGGGTAGCCAAAAACATTCAGTACTTC. It yields the protein CASSLEGSGQKRVAKNIQYF.

This clone has more than one count but fewer than ten. This chain uses TRBV18 with TRBJ1-5; D is uncertain. Between the trimmed V and J ends, which lost 3 bases and 11 bases, there was a span of 14 bases. This CDR3 is 13 amino acids long. Germline-derived CDR1 and CDR2 are KGHSH and LQKENI. CDR3 nucleotide sequence: TGTGCCAGCTCACCTTCCGACGGAGCTTCCCAGCATTTT. Protein: CASSPSDGASQHF.

Only one count was recorded for this clone. This chain links TRBV11-2 with TRBJ2-7; 7 nucleotides align to TRBD2. The CDR3 loop spans 14 amino acids. Trimming cost V 5 bases and J 4 bases; bases outside gene matches: 8. CDR1 SGHAT and CDR2 FQNNGV come from the germline V gene. The CDR3 sequence: CASSPGLEGYEQYF. DNA for the CDR3: TGTGCCAGCAGCCCAGGACTAGAGGGTTACGAGCAGTACTTC.

The chain uses TRBV6-1 and TRBJ1-6; TRBD1 aligns across 7 bases. CDR1 and CDR2 from the germline V gene are MNHNS and SASEGT. The length of the CDR3 is 14 residues. The J segment lost 8 bases and the V segment lost 3 bases, leaving 4 bases of the junction unmatched. This CDR3 reads CASSERGRDSPLHF. CDR3 nucleotides: TGTGCCAGCAGTGAGAGGGGGCGAGATTCACCCCTCCACTTT.

V gene TRBV28 combines with J gene TRBJ2-3, with 12 nucleotides matching TRBD1. Germline V CDR1 and CDR2: MDHEN, SYDVKM. The junction had 8 bases not matched to a gene; V was cut back by 8 bases and J by 5 bases. This CDR3 spans 15 amino acids. CDR3: CASRYWDRGQDTQYF. For the CDR3, the DNA is TGTGCCAGCCGGTATTGGGACAGGGGGCAAGATACGCAGTATTTT.

The chain recombines TRBV18 with TRBJ2-5; the match to TRBD1 covers 7 bases. With V trimmed by 6 bases and J by 0 bases, 7 bases remained unmatched. This CDR3 is built from 15 residues. Germline V gene lookup returns CDR1 KGHSH and CDR2 LQKENI. The CDR3 DNA reads as TGTGCCAGCTCTTGGGGGACAGATAACCAAGAGACCCAGTACTTC. It yields the protein CASSWGTDNQETQYF.

This chain joins TRBV5-1 and TRBJ2-2; TRBD2 agrees at 9 bases. In germline, CDR1 is SGHRS, CDR2 YFSETQ. CDR3 length: 18 residues. Trimming at V came to 3 bases and at J to 3 bases, leaving 12 bases not matched to a gene. The CDR3 coding sequence is TGCGCCAGCAGCTACCGAGGTAGCGGGAGAGTAGACACCGGGGAGCTGTTTTTT. This translates into CASSYRGSGRVDTGELFF.

V gene TRBV5-6 combines with J gene TRBJ2-5, with TRBD2 matching 8 bases. This CDR3 comprises 15 residues. Germline CDR1 SGHDT, CDR2 YYEEEE. V was pared by 1 base and J by 5 bases, with 7 bases of the junction left unmatched. The CDR3 nucleotides read TGTGCCAGCAGCTTGAGGGCGGGAGGTCCGGAGACCCAGTACTTC. Translating gives CASSLRAGGPETQYF.

The J gene is TRBJ2-1, the V gene TRBV2; 11 nucleotides align to TRBD2. The junction had 5 bases not matched to a gene; V was cut back by 4 bases and J by 0 bases. CDR3 length equals 17 residues. The V gene's germline CDR1 is SNHLY and CDR2 FYNNEI. CDR3 protein: CASSVASGRRSYNEQFF. CDR3 nucleotides: TGTGCCAGCAGTGTGGCTAGCGGGAGGCGCTCCTACAATGAGCAGTTCTTC.

This chain links TRBV7-8 with TRBJ2-1, with 9 bases identical to TRBD1. Unmatched junction bases numbered 16, after V lost 1 base and J lost 0 bases. The CDR3 is 21 amino acids. Germline V gene sequence: CDR1 SGHVS, CDR2 FQNEAQ. The CDR3 DNA is TGTGCCAGCAGCTTAGTAATGGCGTCACCCGGACAGGGGAGCTCCTACAATGAGCAGTTCTTC. Encoded protein: CASSLVMASPGQGSSYNEQFF.

The chain couples TRBV7-2 to TRBJ1-1, with D possibly being TRBD1 (6 bases). The germline gives CDR1 SGHTA, CDR2 FQGNSA. The CDR3 contains 14 residues. With 6 bases removed from V and 1 base from J, the gap between germline ends came to 12 bases. CDR3 DNA sequence: TGTGCCAGCAGTCAGGGGAGTGCGAACACTGAAGCTTTCTTT. This gives the protein CASSQGSANTEAFF.